These 12 T cell receptor beta chains were sequenced from one sample in a study of blood T cell repertoires in COVID-19. Data came from immunoSEQ multiplex PCR; TCRdb stores just in-frame clones and leaves some out. The repertoire holds some 130,000 clones, with 84% as singletons. The source material was PBMCs or T cells enriched from blood (not recorded which). These receptors all stem from a man aged 35 to 55 with acute COVID-19.

At least ten counts were recorded for this clone. J is TRBJ2-1 and V is TRBV5-1; the match to TRBD2 covers 14 bases. Germline loops: CDR1 SGHRS, CDR2 YFSETQ. The V and J ends lost 2 bases and 0 bases, in that order; junction bases with no gene match: 4. The CDR3 consists of 18 residues. CDR3 in DNA: TGCGCCAGCAGCTTTTTAGGGACTAGCGGGAGCTCCTACAATGAGCAGTTCTTC. Amino acids: CASSFLGTSGSSYNEQFF.

The V and J genes are TRBV6-2 or TRBV6-3 and TRBJ2-7, with D unclear. V lost 4 bases and J 7 bases, leaving 8 bases between the germline ends. Germline V gives CDR1 MNHEY, CDR2 SVGEGT. The length of the CDR3 is 11 residues. Here the CDR3 DNA reads TGTGCCAGCAGTTTTTCGAGGGAGCAGTACTTC. Amino acid sequence: CASSFSREQYF.

This rearrangement joins TRBV2 to TRBJ2-1, with unresolved D. CDR1 SNHLY and CDR2 FYNNEI come from the germline V gene. There are 15 residues in the CDR3. Trimming took off 6 bases at V and 2 bases at J, with 14 bases between the two ends. CDR3 sequence reads: CASRPTLYAYNEQFF. The CDR3 DNA reads TGTGCCAGCAGGCCCACCCTCTACGCCTACAATGAGCAGTTCTTC.

The sample holds a few counts of this clone. This sequence joins TRBV27 and TRBJ1-3, with a weak D call TRBD1 (5 bases). CDR3 length: 16 amino acids. Germline values: CDR1 MNHEY, CDR2 SMNVEV (reference sequence). V gave up 6 bases and J gave up 4 bases, with 19 bases separating them. CDR3 amino acids: CASRGIGELSGNTIYF. CDR3 sequence (DNA): TGTGCCAGCAGGGGAATAGGGGAACTCTCCGGAAACACCATATATTTT.

The gene calls are TRBV27 and TRBJ1-1, with 7 bases lining up with TRBD1. CDR3 size: 12 residues. Trimming cost V 5 bases and J 11 bases; bases outside gene matches: 8. Germline V CDR1 and CDR2: MNHEY, SMNVEV (reference sequence). In DNA, the CDR3 is TGTGCCAGCAGTCGGGAGAGGGGGCGTGCTTTCTTT. It encodes CASSRERGRAFF.

In its sample, this clone was seen once. The chain couples TRBV5-4 to TRBJ2-2, with TRBD1 matching over 8 bases. The CDR3 is 15 amino acids. Germline V gene sequence: CDR1 SGHNT, CDR2 YYREEE (reference sequence). V was clipped by 4 bases and J by 1 base; unmatched bases: 3. CDR3 sequence: CASSRGQGNTGELFF. The CDR3 DNA reads as TGTGCCAGCAGCCGCGGACAGGGGAACACCGGGGAGCTGTTTTTT.

The rearrangement uses TRBV7-9 and TRBJ2-1, with 7 bases aligning to TRBD1. Germline CDR1 SEHNR, CDR2 FQNEAQ (reference sequence). Unmatched junction bases numbered 11, after V lost 5 bases and J lost 4 bases. The CDR3 runs 16 residues. The CDR3 here is CASSPPPGQFYNEQFF. The CDR3 coding sequence is TGTGCCAGCAGCCCCCCTCCGGGACAGTTTTACAATGAGCAGTTCTTC.

This clone was counted a single time. The J gene is TRBJ1-2, the V gene TRBV7-8; tentative D call: TRBD1 (5 bases). Trimming removed 4 bases at V and 7 bases at J, with 13 bases between. Germline CDR1 and CDR2: SGHVS and FQNEAQ. CDR3 length: 13 residues. CDR3 bases: TGTGCCAGCAGCTCCCTACTTCAGGGTGGCTACACCTTC. It yields the protein CASSSLLQGGYTF. Full variable domain (remainder filled in from reference TRBV7-8 and TRBJ1-2): GAGVSQSPRYKVAKRGQDVALRCDPISGHVSLFWYQQALGQGPEFLTYFQNEAQLDKSGLPSDRFFAERPEGSVSTLKIQRTQQEDSAVYLCASSSLLQGGYTFGSGTRLTVV.

The chain carries TRBV6-4 and TRBJ2-3; no firm D call. CDR1 and CDR2 from the germline V gene are MRHNA and SNTAGT. Trimming cost V 0 bases and J 0 bases, with 4 bases left between them. The CDR3 contains 14 residues. The DNA of the CDR3 is TGTGCCAGCAGTGACTCGTATAGCACAGATACGCAGTATTTT. Translated, it gives CASSDSYSTDTQYF.

The gene calls are TRBV2 and TRBJ2-6; D gene ambiguous. The CDR3 length is 14 residues. Per the germline V gene, CDR1 is SNHLY and CDR2 is FYNNEI. V lost 4 bases and J lost 3, with 7 bases in between. This chain's CDR3 is CASSVRLGANVLTF. CDR3 in DNA: TGTGCCAGCAGTGTCAGACTTGGGGCCAACGTCCTGACTTTC.

This chain joins TRBV2 and TRBJ1-5; the D gene is possibly TRBD1 (5 bases). The CDR3 is made up of 14 amino acids. Germline loops: CDR1 SNHLY, CDR2 FYNNEI. V dropped 4 bases and J dropped 6 bases, with 13 bases sitting between them. The CDR3 DNA is TGTGCCAGCAGTGTCAGGGAAAGAGGTCAGCCCCAGCATTTT. This codes for CASSVRERGQPQHF.

The V gene is TRBV28, the J gene TRBJ2-3; 9 bases are a match to TRBD2. CDR3 length: 16 amino acids. The V gene end was trimmed by 7 bases and the J gene end by 4 bases; junction bases not matched to a gene: 12. CDR1 is MDHEN, CDR2 SYDVKM, per germline. CDR3 sequence (DNA): TGTGCCAGCACCCAAGCTAGCGGGAAATCACCAGATACGCAGTATTTT. It encodes CASTQASGKSPDTQYF.